The 9 T cell receptor beta chains presented below share a single source sample, sequenced in a study of blood T cell repertoires in COVID-19. Assay used: immunoSEQ multiplex PCR; TCRdb lists only in-frame clones, some missing. The sample shows under 200,000 clones, roughly 80% of them seen only once. Source material: PBMCs or T cells enriched from blood (not recorded which). Receptor source: a woman in her 40s with acute COVID-19.

V gene TRBV7-9 combines with J gene TRBJ1-5; TRBD1 matches at 7 bases. Trimming cost V 5 bases and J 0 bases; bases outside gene matches: 1. This CDR3 has 14 residues. The germline gives CDR1 SEHNR, CDR2 FQNEAQ (reference sequence). CDR3 in DNA: TGTGCCAGCAGCCCAGGGGGTAGCAATCAGCCCCAGCATTTT. Its protein is CASSPGGSNQPQHF.

The V call is TRBV5-1, the J call TRBJ2-3; D might be TRBD1 (6 bases). This CDR3 is 15 amino acids long. Looked up from germline, CDR1 is SGHRS and CDR2 is YFSETQ. V was trimmed by 0 bases and J by 4 bases, leaving 12 bases between them. The CDR3 nucleotides read TGCGCCAGCAGCTTGGGACAGGTGTCCGCAGATACGCAGTATTTT. It specifies CASSLGQVSADTQYF.

On this clone itself: Other DNA sequences in the same sample also yield this CDR3. V is TRBV5-1 and J is TRBJ2-5; weak D call: TRBD1 (6 bases). There are 13 residues in the CDR3. V was shortened by 2 bases and J by 4 bases, with 9 bases between the two germline ends. Germline values: CDR1 SGHRS, CDR2 YFSETQ. The CDR3 sequence is CASSFPGAETQYF. The CDR3 DNA follows: TGCGCCAGCAGCTTCCCAGGGGCAGAGACCCAGTACTTC.

CDR3 sequence reads: CASSSGAGGEETQYF. CDR3 DNA sequence: TGTGCCAGCAGCTCCGGAGCGGGGGGCGAAGAGACCCAGTACTTC. The chain is built from TRBV5-4 and TRBJ2-5; 9 bases fit TRBD2. Germline CDR1 and CDR2: SGHNT and YYREEE (reference sequence). This CDR3 is 15 amino acids long. J lost 3 bases, V lost 3 bases, and 6 bases had no gene match.

The chain carries TRBV5-1 and TRBJ2-3, with a possible D match to TRBD1 (5 bases). Germline CDR1 SGHRS, CDR2 YFSETQ. V lost 4 bases and J lost 1, with 10 bases in between. CDR3 length: 14 residues. CDR3 sequence: CASSHGRGTDTQYF. CDR3 DNA sequence: TGCGCCAGCAGCCATGGCAGGGGCACAGATACGCAGTATTTT. Full variable domain (missing parts from reference TRBV5-1 and TRBJ2-3): KAGVTQTPRYLIKTRGQQVTLSCSPISGHRSVSWYQQTPGQGLQFLFEYFSETQRNKGNFPGRFSGRQFSNSRSEMNVSTLELGDSALYLCASSHGRGTDTQYFGPGTRLTVL.

The CDR3 region is CASSQELAGFYYNEQFF. The CDR3 DNA follows: TGTGCCAGCAGCCAAGAACTAGCGGGATTCTACTACAATGAGCAGTTCTTC. The chain uses TRBV14 and TRBJ2-1; 10 nucleotides line up with TRBD2. Trimming cost V 0 bases and J 3 bases; bases outside gene matches: 5. Germline assignment: CDR1 SGHDN and CDR2 FVKESK. The length of the CDR3 is 17 residues.

The genes are TRBV9 and TRBJ1-3, with TRBD1 matching 8 bases. The V and J ends lost 5 bases and 7 bases, in that order; junction bases with no gene match: 8. Germline V gene sequence: CDR1 SGDLS, CDR2 YYNGEE. This CDR3 has 14 residues. The DNA of the CDR3 is TGTGCCAGCAGTAGGCAGGGGGCAAAGAACACCATATATTTT. Its translation: CASSRQGAKNTIYF.

The chain has TRBV30 and TRBJ1-3; D unresolved. The CDR3 sequence is 17 residues long. The V and J ends lost 1 base and 0 bases respectively, with 16 bases between them. Germline CDR1 is GTSNPN and CDR2 is SVGIG (reference sequence). This chain's CDR3 is CAWSGSRVPVSGNTIYF. The CDR3 nucleotides read TGTGCCTGGAGTGGGTCGAGAGTCCCGGTCTCTGGAAACACCATATATTTT.

The table lists this clone with a few counts. The DNA for the CDR3 is TGTGCCAGCAGCCCCGTAGCGGGAGAAGGCACCGGGGAGCTGTTTTTT. Residues: CASSPVAGEGTGELFF. This chain connects TRBV7-2 to TRBJ2-2; TRBD2 agrees at 9 bases. The junction had 8 bases not matched to a gene; V was cut back by 5 bases and J by 4 bases. CDR1 is SGHTA, CDR2 FQGNSA, per germline. The CDR3 is 16 amino acids. Full variable domain (outside the CDR3, taken from reference TRBV7-2 and TRBJ2-2): GAGVSQSPSNKVTEKGKDVELRCDPISGHTALYWYRQSLGQGLEFLIYFQGNSAPDKSGLPSDRFSAERTGGSVSTLTIQRTQQEDSAVYLCASSPVAGEGTGELFFGEGSRLTVL.